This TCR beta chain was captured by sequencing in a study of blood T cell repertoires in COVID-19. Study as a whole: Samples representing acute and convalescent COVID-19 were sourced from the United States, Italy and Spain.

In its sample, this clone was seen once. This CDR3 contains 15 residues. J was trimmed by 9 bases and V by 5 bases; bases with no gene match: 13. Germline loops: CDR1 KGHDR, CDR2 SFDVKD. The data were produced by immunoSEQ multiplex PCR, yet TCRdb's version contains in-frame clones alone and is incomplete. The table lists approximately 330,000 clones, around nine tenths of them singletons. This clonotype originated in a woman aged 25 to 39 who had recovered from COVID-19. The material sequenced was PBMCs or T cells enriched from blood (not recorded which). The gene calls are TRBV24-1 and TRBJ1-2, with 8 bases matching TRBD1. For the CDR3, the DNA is TGTGCCACCAGTGCGTGGGGGACAGGCCTATCAAGCTACACCTTC. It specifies CATSAWGTGLSSYTF.